These 28 T cell receptor beta chains came from one sample sequenced in a study of response to subunit inactivated influenza vaccine. Using its own MiXCR run on the RT-PCR reads, TCRdb lists one record per CDR3 protein. This table has just over 300,000 distinct CDR3 sequences, about a fifth appearing once. Sample: PBMCs from blood, taken about 20 months after vaccination. Receptors were obtained from a man between 45 and 75 years old who received an inactivated influenza vaccine.

The chain links TRBV6-2 or TRBV6-3 to TRBJ1-1, with unresolved D. The CDR3 covers 15 residues. From germline, CDR1 is MNHEY and CDR2 SVGEGT. Trimming took 5 bases from V and 4 from J, leaving 17 bases between them. This CDR3 reads CASSPREVGSTEAFF. The CDR3 DNA reads TGTGCCAGCAGTCCGAGAGAGGTGGGGAGCACTGAAGCTTTCTTT.

J is TRBJ1-4 and V is TRBV7-2, with 7 bases fitting TRBD1. The CDR3 loop spans 15 amino acids. Germline V gives CDR1 SGHTA, CDR2 FQGNSA. V lost 5 bases, J lost 4 bases, and 7 bases stayed unmatched. The CDR3 coding sequence is TGTGCCAGCAGCAAACCGGGACAGATTAATGAAAAACTGTTTTTT. Translated, it gives CASSKPGQINEKLFF.

This chain links TRBV28 with TRBJ2-3, with D unresolved. V dropped 7 bases and J dropped 4 bases, with 6 bases sitting between them. Germline lookup yields CDR1 MDHEN and CDR2 SYDVKM. The CDR3 is made up of 11 amino acids. The DNA for the CDR3 is TGTGCCAGCATGTGGGCAGATACGCAGTATTTT. It specifies CASMWADTQYF.

The CDR3 nucleotides are TGTGCCAGCAGCCCGACCCTAGAAGCTTTCTTT. It specifies CASSPTLEAFF. The chain couples TRBV7-9 to TRBJ1-1; D remains ambiguous. Germline CDR1 reads SEHNR; CDR2 reads FQNEAQ (reference sequence). V dropped 5 bases and J dropped 8 bases, with 9 bases sitting between them. This CDR3 region has 11 residues.

The chain has TRBV5-1 and TRBJ2-5; tentative D call: TRBD1 (5 bases). Trimming left V 4 bases short and J 5 bases short, with 12 bases between. CDR1 is SGHRS and CDR2 is YFSETQ in the germline V gene. The CDR3 has 13 residues. This CDR3 is CASSVDRWETQYF. Here the CDR3 DNA reads TGCGCCAGCAGCGTAGACAGATGGGAGACCCAGTACTTC. The entire variable domain, with the rest obtained from reference TRBV5-1 and TRBJ2-5, is as follows: KAGVTQTPRYLIKTRGQQVTLSCSPISGHRSVSWYQQTPGQGLQFLFEYFSETQRNKGNFPGRFSGRQFSNSRSEMNVSTLELGDSALYLCASSVDRWETQYFGPGTRLLVL.

The sample holds a few counts of this clonotype. This chain joins TRBV12-3 or TRBV12-4 and TRBJ2-2; 8 bases match TRBD2. V gave up 6 bases and J gave up 7 bases; unmatched junction bases: 16. The CDR3 is made up of 17 amino acids. CDR3 sequence reads: CASSAAGLGDLVGELFF. The DNA for the CDR3 is TGTGCCAGCAGCGCTGCGGGACTAGGGGACTTGGTCGGGGAGCTGTTTTTT.

The V call is TRBV12-3 or TRBV12-4, the J call TRBJ2-5, with 7 positions matching TRBD1. This CDR3 comprises 16 residues. V trimming: 7 bases; J trimming: 2 bases; junction bases outside the gene matches: 13. DNA of the CDR3: TGTGCCAGCAAACCATTAGGGGGACAGATACAAGAGACCCAGTACTTC. Residues: CASKPLGGQIQETQYF.

V is TRBV11-2 and J is TRBJ1-2; 9 nucleotides match TRBD1. CDR1 and CDR2 from the germline V gene are SGHAT and FQNNGV. The CDR3 spans 15 residues. V dropped 1 base and J dropped 8; count of bases not matched to a gene: 8. The CDR3 region is CASSLVRGTGQGYTF. The CDR3 bases are TGTGCCAGCAGCTTAGTCCGAGGGACAGGGCAAGGCTACACCTTC.

This clonotype was observed a handful of times. This sequence joins TRBV25-1 and TRBJ1-2, with TRBD1 matching 9 bases. Trimming removed 1 base from V and 8 bases from J; junction bases left unmatched: 8. The CDR3 length is 15 residues. CDR1 is MGHDK, CDR2 SYGVNS, per germline. CDR3 DNA: TGTGCCAGCAGTGAATCACAGGGGGCTTTTGGAGGCTACACCTTC. Translated: CASSESQGAFGGYTF.

This rearrangement joins TRBV4-1 to TRBJ2-7; TRBD2 aligns across 13 bases. With 4 bases clipped from V and 2 bases from J, the junction kept 5 bases outside the gene matches. Germline V gene sequence: CDR1 MGHRA, CDR2 YSYEKL. This CDR3 has 16 amino acids. Here the CDR3 reads CASSLRLAGGAYEQYF. The CDR3 bases are TGCGCCAGCAGCCTGCGACTAGCGGGAGGCGCCTACGAGCAGTACTTC.

This clonotype was counted a few times. The V call is TRBV7-9, the J call TRBJ1-1, with D unclear. This CDR3 has 11 residues. The V end lost 5 bases, the J end lost 11 bases, and 12 bases lay between the germline ends. Germline V lookup: CDR1 SEHNR, CDR2 FQNEAQ (reference sequence). Here the CDR3 reads CASSLMREAFF. The CDR3, as DNA: TGTGCCAGCAGCCTAATGAGGGAGGCTTTCTTT.

V gene TRBV20-1 combines with J gene TRBJ1-1, with D unresolved. This CDR3 contains 12 residues. Germline-derived CDR1 and CDR2 are DFQATT and SNEGSKA (reference sequence). Between the trimmed V and J ends, which lost 3 bases and 5 bases, there was a span of 10 bases. Here the CDR3 reads CSARNGRTEAFF. In nucleotides, the CDR3 is TGCAGTGCTAGGAACGGACGGACTGAAGCTTTCTTT.

This clonotype showed up just a few times. The chain recombines TRBV7-2 with TRBJ1-2, with a tentative D call TRBD1 (5 bases). CDR3 length: 15 amino acids. Trimming removed 2 bases from V and 2 bases from J, with 12 bases in between. The V gene's germline CDR1 is SGHTA and CDR2 FQGNSA. The CDR3 bases are TGTGCCAGCAGCTTACGTGGGGGAGGAAACTATGGCTACACCTTC. Translating it yields CASSLRGGGNYGYTF.

The table lists this clonotype with a few counts. The V call is TRBV19, the J call TRBJ1-5; the D gene is possibly TRBD1 (5 bases). The CDR3 spans 15 residues. Trimming cost V 4 bases and J 0 bases, with 10 bases left between them. Looked up from germline, CDR1 is LNHDA and CDR2 is SQIVND (reference sequence). The CDR3 loop is CASSTNRYSNQPQHF. The CDR3 coding sequence is TGTGCCAGTAGTACAAACAGGTATAGCAATCAGCCCCAGCATTTT. Together with reference TRBV19 and TRBJ1-5, the CDR3 gives the full variable domain: DGGITQSPKYLFRKEGQNVTLSCEQNLNHDAMYWYRQDPGQGLRLIYYSQIVNDFQKGDIAEGYSVSREKKESFPLTVTSAQKNPTAFYLCASSTNRYSNQPQHFGDGTRLSIL.

The chain recombines TRBV6-5 with TRBJ2-7, with TRBD1 identical over 8 bases. The germline gives CDR1 MNHEY, CDR2 SVGAGI. The CDR3 runs 15 residues. V shed 2 bases, J shed 3 bases, and the junction held 6 bases outside the gene matches. The CDR3 DNA reads as TGTGCCAGCAGTTACAAGTACAGGGGGGTCTACGAGCAGTACTTC. Translation gives CASSYKYRGVYEQYF.

This clonotype has at least ten counts. The chain uses TRBV2 and TRBJ1-2; no reliable D call. Germline V lookup: CDR1 SNHLY, CDR2 FYNNEI. CDR3 length: 12 amino acids. Trimming cost V 0 bases and J 6 bases, with 5 bases left between them. The CDR3: CASSEAWDGYTF. The CDR3 DNA follows: TGTGCCAGCAGTGAAGCGTGGGATGGCTACACCTTC.

The chain carries TRBV28 and TRBJ2-5; D is ambiguous. V was pared by 7 bases and J by 5 bases, with 14 bases between. The CDR3 length is 13 residues. Germline CDR1 is MDHEN and CDR2 is SYDVKM. CDR3: CASNTPDGETQYF. CDR3 bases: TGTGCCAGCAATACCCCGGACGGGGAGACCCAGTACTTC.

The table lists this clonotype with a few counts. J is TRBJ1-2 and V is TRBV20-1; TRBD1 might be the D (5 bases). CDR1 is DFQATT, CDR2 SNEGSKA, per germline (reference sequence). V was trimmed by 0 bases and J by 6 bases, leaving 14 bases between them. This CDR3 is built from 14 residues. The CDR3 loop reads CSARDRGRGHGYTF. The DNA for the CDR3 is TGCAGTGCTAGAGATCGAGGAAGGGGCCATGGCTACACCTTC.

This clonotype was observed a few times. The chain carries TRBV12-3 or TRBV12-4 and TRBJ1-5; D uncertain. This CDR3 has 13 amino acids. Trimming stripped 6 bases from V and 1 base from J, with 7 bases between. CDR3 in amino acids: CASSPHSNQPQHF. The CDR3 nucleotides read TGTGCCAGCAGCCCCCACAGCAATCAGCCCCAGCATTTT.

The chain couples TRBV29-1 to TRBJ2-5; D not resolved. Germline lookup yields CDR1 SQVTM and CDR2 ANQGSEA. With 7 bases removed from V and 4 bases from J, the gap between germline ends came to 22 bases. This CDR3 contains 15 residues. The DNA for the CDR3 is TGCAGCGCCTGGGGAACGGCACCTCGTAGAGAGACCCAGTACTTC. Translated, it gives CSAWGTAPRRETQYF.

The chain carries TRBV27 and TRBJ1-6; 10 bases fit TRBD1. The CDR3 spans 15 residues. The V segment lost 5 bases and the J segment 7 bases; nucleotides outside the gene matches: 5. Germline V gives CDR1 MNHEY, CDR2 SMNVEV (reference sequence). CDR3 nucleotide sequence: TGTGCCAGCAGTACATGGGACAGGGGAAATTCACCCCTCCACTTT. Translating it yields CASSTWDRGNSPLHF.

The chain has TRBV6-1 and TRBJ2-2; D assignment may be TRBD1 or TRBD2 (6 bases each). Per germline, CDR1 MNHNS and CDR2 SASEGT. V gave up 5 bases and J gave up 13 bases, with 17 bases separating them. The CDR3 is 13 amino acids. CDR3 DNA sequence: TGTGCCAGCAGTCCCTTCGGGGGCCGGTTGCTGTTTTTT. The encoded protein is CASSPFGGRLLFF.

This clonotype was counted many times. The gene calls are TRBV28 and TRBJ2-5, with TRBD2 matching over 7 bases. Per germline, CDR1 MDHEN and CDR2 SYDVKM. The CDR3 extends over 15 amino acids. Trimming took 3 bases from V and 5 from J; bases not matched to a gene: 9. The CDR3 region is CASSFPSGSVETQYF. CDR3 nucleotides: TGTGCCAGCAGTTTCCCTAGCGGTTCAGTGGAGACCCAGTACTTC.

The sample holds a few counts of this clonotype. This rearrangement joins TRBV4-1 to TRBJ1-1; D might be TRBD1 (6 bases). The V end was cut by 2 bases, the J end by 0 bases, with 10 bases between. Germline V CDR1 and CDR2: MGHRA, YSYEKL. This CDR3 is 15 amino acids long. DNA of the CDR3: TGCGCCAGCAGCCAACCTGGACAGCTGAACACTGAAGCTTTCTTT. It translates to CASSQPGQLNTEAFF.

This clonotype was counted only a few times. This chain uses TRBV19 with TRBJ2-4, with no clear D. This CDR3 spans 12 amino acids. Germline-derived CDR1 and CDR2 are LNHDA and SQIVND (reference sequence). V was trimmed by 6 bases and J by 7 bases, leaving 10 bases between them. CDR3 protein: CASSLLGNIQYF. CDR3 nucleotide sequence: TGTGCCAGTAGCCTCCTTGGGAACATTCAGTACTTC.

The chain uses TRBV19 and TRBJ2-7; 9 bases agree with TRBD1. Germline V gives CDR1 LNHDA, CDR2 SQIVND (reference sequence). The CDR3 runs to 15 residues. V was pared by 6 bases and J by 1 base, with 7 bases of the junction left unmatched. The CDR3 DNA is TGTGCCAGTAGCAGGACAGGGGACCTTTCCTACGAGCAGTACTTC. This translates into CASSRTGDLSYEQYF.

This clonotype has more than one count but fewer than ten. V usage is TRBV5-6 and J usage is TRBJ1-5; D call uncertain. The CDR3 extends over 17 amino acids. Trimming left V 3 bases short and J 3 bases short, with 19 bases between. Germline CDR1 reads SGHDT; CDR2 reads YYEEEE. The DNA of the CDR3 is TGTGCCAGCAGCTGGACGCTAGGGAGTAAAGACAATCAGCCCCAGCATTTT. It is translated as CASSWTLGSKDNQPQHF.

This clonotype was seen a few times. This chain links TRBV10-3 with TRBJ2-1; 7 bases align to TRBD1. V lost 6 bases, J lost 5 bases, and 7 bases stayed unmatched. The germline V gene has CDR1 ENHRY and CDR2 SYGVKD. The CDR3 covers 14 residues. CDR3 sequence (DNA): TGTGCCATCAGACCAGGGGGACCAAACAATGAGCAGTTCTTC. It encodes CAIRPGGPNNEQFF.